Described below is a single T cell receptor beta chain sequence and its context. Its antigen is undetermined. These data belong to a study of OX40 agonist ivuxolimab in advanced cancers. Study information: Ivuxolimab, an antibody acting as an agonist of OX40 (CD134), was used to treat patients. Partial responses occurred in three patients (one hepatocellular carcinoma, two cutaneous melanoma).

This CDR3 comprises 15 residues. Trimming cost V 3 bases and J 2 bases; bases outside gene matches: 2. Looked up from germline, CDR1 is SEHNR and CDR2 is FQNEAQ (reference sequence). Study outcomes and limitations: Some nonresponders also had low normalized T-cell clonal expansion.

Repertoires were generated with immunoSEQ multiplex PCR, while TCRdb's copy carries only in-frame clones and drops some. The sample lists about 76,000 clones, around 87% occurring once. The sequence derives from an adult with an advanced solid tumor such as melanoma, head and neck, liver or kidney cancer. The gene calls are TRBV7-9 and TRBJ2-5; TRBD2 matches at 11 bases. The sequencing here drew on CD4+ or CD8+ T cells sorted from blood, taken in a trial of the OX40 agonist ivuxolimab. Written as DNA, the CDR3 is TGTGCCAGCAGCTTGGGACTAGCGGCACAAGAGACCCAGTACTTC. It codes for CASSLGLAAQETQYF.